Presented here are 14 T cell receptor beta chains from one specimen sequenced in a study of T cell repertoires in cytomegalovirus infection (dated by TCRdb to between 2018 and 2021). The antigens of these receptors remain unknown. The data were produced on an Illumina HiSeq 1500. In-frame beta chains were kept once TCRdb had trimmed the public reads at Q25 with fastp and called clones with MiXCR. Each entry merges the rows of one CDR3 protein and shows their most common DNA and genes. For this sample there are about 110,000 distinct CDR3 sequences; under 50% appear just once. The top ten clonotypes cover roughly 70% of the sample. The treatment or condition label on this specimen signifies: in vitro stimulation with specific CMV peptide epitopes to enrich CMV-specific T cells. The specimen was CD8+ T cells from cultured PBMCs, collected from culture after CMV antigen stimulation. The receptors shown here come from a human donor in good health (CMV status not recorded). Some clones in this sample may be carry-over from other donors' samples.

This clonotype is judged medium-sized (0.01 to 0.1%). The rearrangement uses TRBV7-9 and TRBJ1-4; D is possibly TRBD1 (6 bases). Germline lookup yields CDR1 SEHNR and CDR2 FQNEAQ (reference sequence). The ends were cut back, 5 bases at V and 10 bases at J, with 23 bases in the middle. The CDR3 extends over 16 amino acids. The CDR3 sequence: CASSPNTDRNPGKLFF. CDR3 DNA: TGTGCCAGCAGCCCAAACACCGACAGGAACCCGGGAAAACTGTTTTTT.

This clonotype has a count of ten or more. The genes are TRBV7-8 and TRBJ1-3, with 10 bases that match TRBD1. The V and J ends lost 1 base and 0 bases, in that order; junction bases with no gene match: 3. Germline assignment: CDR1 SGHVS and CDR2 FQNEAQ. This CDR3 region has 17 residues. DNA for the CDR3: TGTGCCAGCAGCTTAGATCGGACAGGGGGCTCTGGAAACACCATATATTTT. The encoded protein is CASSLDRTGGSGNTIYF.

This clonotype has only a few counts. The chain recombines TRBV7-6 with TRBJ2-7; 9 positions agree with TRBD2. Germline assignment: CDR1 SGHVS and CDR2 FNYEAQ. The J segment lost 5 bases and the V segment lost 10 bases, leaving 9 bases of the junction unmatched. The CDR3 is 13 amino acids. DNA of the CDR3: TGTGCCACCAGTAGCGGGGGAGGAAACGAGCAGTACTTC. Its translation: CATSSGGGNEQYF.

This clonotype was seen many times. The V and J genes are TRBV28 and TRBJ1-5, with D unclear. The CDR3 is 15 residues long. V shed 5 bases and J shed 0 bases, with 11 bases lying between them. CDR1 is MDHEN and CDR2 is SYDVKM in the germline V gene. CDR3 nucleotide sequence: TGTGCCAGCAGTCCCGGAGGATATAGCAATCAGCCCCAGCATTTT. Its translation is CASSPGGYSNQPQHF. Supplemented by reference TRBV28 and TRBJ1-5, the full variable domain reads DVKVTQSSRYLVKRTGEKVFLECVQDMDHENMFWYRQDPGLGLRLIYFSYDVKMKEKGDIPEGYSVSREKKERFSLILESASTNQTSMYLCASSPGGYSNQPQHFGDGTRLSIL.

CDR3 in amino acids: CASVLGRGDNEQFF. CDR3 nucleotide sequence: TGTGCCAGCGTCCTGGGGCGGGGGGACAATGAGCAGTTCTTC. The J gene is TRBJ2-1, the V gene TRBV13; 8 bases match TRBD2. Germline V CDR1 and CDR2: PRHDT, FYEKMQ (reference sequence). The CDR3 spans 14 residues. V shed 8 bases, J shed 5 bases, and the junction held 8 bases outside the gene matches.

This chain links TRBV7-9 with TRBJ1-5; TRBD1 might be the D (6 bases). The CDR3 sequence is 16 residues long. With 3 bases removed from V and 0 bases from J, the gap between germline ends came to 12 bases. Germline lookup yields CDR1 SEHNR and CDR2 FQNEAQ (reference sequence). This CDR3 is CASSFSAGDSNQPQHF. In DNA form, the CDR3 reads TGTGCCAGCAGCTTTTCCGCAGGGGATAGCAATCAGCCCCAGCATTTT.

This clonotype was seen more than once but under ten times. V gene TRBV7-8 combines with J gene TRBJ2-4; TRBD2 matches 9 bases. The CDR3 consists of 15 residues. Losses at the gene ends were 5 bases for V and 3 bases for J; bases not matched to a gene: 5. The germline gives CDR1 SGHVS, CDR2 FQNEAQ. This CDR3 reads CASSGRSGGKNIQYF. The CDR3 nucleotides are TGTGCCAGCAGCGGACGTAGCGGGGGCAAAAACATTCAGTACTTC.

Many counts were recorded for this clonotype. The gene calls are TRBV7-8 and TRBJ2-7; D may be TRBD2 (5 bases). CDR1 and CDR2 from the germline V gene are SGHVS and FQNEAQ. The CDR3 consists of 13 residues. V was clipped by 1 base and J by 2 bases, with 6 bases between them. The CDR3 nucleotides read TGTGCCAGCAGCTTAGGAGGGCCCTACGAGCAGTACTTC. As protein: CASSLGGPYEQYF.

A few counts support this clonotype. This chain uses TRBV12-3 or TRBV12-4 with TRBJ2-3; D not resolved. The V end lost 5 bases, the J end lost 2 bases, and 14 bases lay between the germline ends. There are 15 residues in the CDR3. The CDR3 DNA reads TGTGCCAGCAGTCAGGAGATCGCTTCCACAGATACGCAGTATTTT. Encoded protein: CASSQEIASTDTQYF.

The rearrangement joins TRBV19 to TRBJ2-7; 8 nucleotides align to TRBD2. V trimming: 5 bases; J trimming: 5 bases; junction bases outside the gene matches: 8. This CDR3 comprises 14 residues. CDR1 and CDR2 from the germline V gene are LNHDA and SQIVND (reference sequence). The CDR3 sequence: CASSLRGGLDEQYF. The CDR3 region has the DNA TGTGCCAGTAGTCTCCGGGGGGGCCTCGACGAGCAGTACTTC.

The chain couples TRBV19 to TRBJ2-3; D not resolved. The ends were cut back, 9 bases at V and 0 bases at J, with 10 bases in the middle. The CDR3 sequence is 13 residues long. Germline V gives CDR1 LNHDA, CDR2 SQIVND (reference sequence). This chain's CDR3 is CASSGLSTDTQYF. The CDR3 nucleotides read TGTGCCAGCAGTGGGCTTAGCACAGATACGCAGTATTTT.

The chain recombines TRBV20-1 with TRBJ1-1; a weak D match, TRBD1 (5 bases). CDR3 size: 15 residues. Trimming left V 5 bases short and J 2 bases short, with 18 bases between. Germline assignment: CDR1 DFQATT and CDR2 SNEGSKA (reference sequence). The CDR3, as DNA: TGCAGTGCTCCCAATGCGGGAGGGGCTAACACTGAAGCTTTCTTT. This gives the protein CSAPNAGGANTEAFF.

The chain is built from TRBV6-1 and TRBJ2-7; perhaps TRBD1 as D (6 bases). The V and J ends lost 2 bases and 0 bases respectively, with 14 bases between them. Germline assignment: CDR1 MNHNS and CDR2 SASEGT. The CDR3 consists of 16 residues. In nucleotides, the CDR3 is TGTGCCAGCAGTGAAATTGGGGGCACTAGCTCCTACGAGCAGTACTTC. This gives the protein CASSEIGGTSSYEQYF.

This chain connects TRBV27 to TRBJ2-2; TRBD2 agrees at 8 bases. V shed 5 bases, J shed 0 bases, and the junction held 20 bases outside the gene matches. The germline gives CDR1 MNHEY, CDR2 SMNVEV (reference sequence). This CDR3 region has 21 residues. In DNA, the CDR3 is TGTGCCAGCAGTAGGGTCCAAATACCGGCGCGGGGGGTCCCGAACACCGGGGAGCTGTTTTTT. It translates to CASSRVQIPARGVPNTGELFF.